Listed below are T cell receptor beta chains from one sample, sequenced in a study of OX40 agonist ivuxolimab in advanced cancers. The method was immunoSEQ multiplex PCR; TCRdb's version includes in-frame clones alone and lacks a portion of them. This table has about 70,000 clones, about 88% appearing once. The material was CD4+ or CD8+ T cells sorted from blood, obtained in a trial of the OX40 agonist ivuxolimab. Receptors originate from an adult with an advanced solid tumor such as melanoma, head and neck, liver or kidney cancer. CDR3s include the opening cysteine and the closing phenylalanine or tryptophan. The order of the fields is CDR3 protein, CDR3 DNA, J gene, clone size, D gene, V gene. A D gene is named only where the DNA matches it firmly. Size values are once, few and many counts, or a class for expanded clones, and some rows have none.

CASSWRGNTEAFF	TGTGCCAGCAGTTGGAGGGGGAACACTGAAGCTTTCTTT	TRBJ1-1	-	-	TRBV6-5
CASSSLGGAEGYTF	TGTGCCAGCAGCTCCCTGGGGGGGGCGGAGGGCTACACCTTC	TRBJ1-2	-	-	TRBV7-3
CASRQLAGTGELFF	TGTGCCAGCAGACAACTTGCGGGCACCGGGGAGCTGTTTTTT	TRBJ2-2	-	-	TRBV6-1
CASRLTSQTQYF	TGTGCCAGCAGACTGACGTCGCAGACCCAGTACTTC	TRBJ2-5	-	-	TRBV28
CASSPLAGLGIQPQHF	TGTGCCAGCTCACCATTGGCAGGGCTAGGAATTCAGCCCCAGCATTTT	TRBJ1-5	-	-	TRBV18
CAWSYPGLAGDTDTQYF	TGTGCCTGGAGCTACCCGGGACTAGCGGGAGATACAGATACGCAGTATTTT	TRBJ2-3	once	TRBD2	TRBV30
CASSQGWIETQYF	TGTGCCAGCAGTCAGGGGTGGATCGAGACCCAGTACTTC	TRBJ2-5	-	-	TRBV6-1
CASSQQVPATNEKLFF	TGCGCCAGCAGCCAACAAGTACCAGCAACTAATGAAAAACTGTTTTTT	TRBJ1-4	-	-	TRBV4-1
CASSDGNQPQHF	TGTGCCAGCTCGGATGGCAATCAGCCCCAGCATTTT	TRBJ1-5	-	-	TRBV7-9
CAIREDRRNYGYTF	TGTGCCATCAGGGAGGACAGGAGGAACTATGGCTACACCTTC	TRBJ1-2	-	TRBD1	TRBV10-3